Presented here are 31 T cell receptor beta chains from one specimen sequenced in a study of blood T cell repertoires in COVID-19. Produced via immunoSEQ multiplex PCR; TCRdb's table is partial and in-frame only. The data show 300,000 to 450,000 clones, over 65% seen once. The specimen sequenced was peripheral blood. These receptor sequences come from a human donor with acute or convalescent COVID-19. The donor label of this sample is uncertain.

The V gene is TRBV29-1, the J gene TRBJ2-7, with unresolved D. This CDR3 has 14 amino acids. Germline lookup yields CDR1 SQVTM and CDR2 ANQGSEA. With 1 base removed from V and 7 bases from J, the gap between germline ends came to 17 bases. CDR3 sequence (DNA): TGCAGCGTTGAAGTGACCCACCAACGGCGGGAGCAGTACTTC. Translating it yields CSVEVTHQRREQYF.

This chain links TRBV5-1 with TRBJ1-1, with a weak D call TRBD1 (5 bases). The CDR3 is 16 amino acids. CDR1 SGHRS and CDR2 YFSETQ come from the germline V gene. V was shortened by 0 bases and J by 5 bases, with 17 bases between the two germline ends. CDR3 sequence reads: CASSLGAGQIGTEAFF. The CDR3 bases are TGCGCCAGCAGCTTGGGGGCAGGGCAAATTGGGACTGAAGCTTTCTTT.

The genes are TRBV6-5 and TRBJ2-3, with a weak D call TRBD2 (5 bases). CDR1 is MNHEY, CDR2 SVGAGI, per germline. V was clipped by 6 bases and J by 0 bases, with 13 bases between them. The CDR3 runs 15 residues. DNA for the CDR3: TGTGCCAGCAGACCCGACTACAGTAGCACAGATACGCAGTATTTT. This translates into CASRPDYSSTDTQYF.

V is TRBV30 and J is TRBJ2-1; 10 positions match TRBD2. This CDR3 is built from 13 residues. Trimming removed 7 bases from V and 8 bases from J; junction bases left unmatched: 8. CDR1 is GTSNPN and CDR2 is SVGIG in the germline V gene (reference sequence). CDR3 coding DNA: TGTGCCTTACATAGCGGGGGGTTGTATGAGCAGTTCTTC. Translated, it gives CALHSGGLYEQFF.

The chain has TRBV29-1 and TRBJ2-5; TRBD2 is a possible D gene (5 bases). The CDR3 has 14 amino acids. V was cut by 4 bases and J by 0 bases, with 12 bases left in between. CDR1 is SQVTM, CDR2 ANQGSEA, per germline. CDR3 in amino acids: CSVVPRLNQETQYF. The DNA for the CDR3 is TGCAGCGTTGTTCCCCGACTAAACCAAGAGACCCAGTACTTC.

The chain employs TRBV7-9 and TRBJ2-7; 12 bases align to TRBD2. This CDR3 spans 13 amino acids. CDR1 and CDR2 (germline): SEHNR, FQNEAQ (reference sequence). Trimming removed 9 bases from V and 6 bases from J; junction bases left unmatched: 6. The CDR3 is CASETSGGPEQYF. The CDR3, as DNA: TGTGCCAGTGAGACTAGCGGGGGTCCCGAGCAGTACTTC.

This clone was observed a single time. The chain recombines TRBV4-1 with TRBJ1-1, with D possibly being TRBD1 (6 bases). The V end lost 4 bases, the J end lost 8 bases, and 17 bases lay between the germline ends. This CDR3 has 14 residues. The germline V gene has CDR1 MGHRA and CDR2 YSYEKL. CDR3 nucleotide sequence: TGCGCCAGCAGCCCCTCCAGGGGTGTAGGGGAAGCTTTCTTT. It is translated as CASSPSRGVGEAFF.

Remarks on this clone: Compared with germline, one end of the junction differs, possibly owing to a read error. V is TRBV11-2 and J is TRBJ2-7; a weak D match, TRBD1 (6 bases). Germline lookup yields CDR1 SGHAT and CDR2 FQNNGV. This CDR3 contains 11 residues. The CDR3 spells CASSPGRTVLF. For the CDR3, the DNA is TGTGCCAGCAGCCCCGGGCGGACAGTCCTCTTC. Full variable domain (remainder filled in from reference TRBV11-2 and TRBJ2-7): EAGVAQSPRYKIIEKRQSVAFWCNPISGHATLYWYQQILGQGPKLLIQFQNNGVVDDSQLPKDRFSAERLKGVDSTLKIQPAKLEDSAVYLCASSPGRTVLFGPGTRLTVT.

This chain joins TRBV3-1 (or the pseudogene TRBV3-2) and TRBJ2-3; D gene uncertain. CDR3 length: 13 amino acids. V lost 4 bases, J lost 5 bases, and 10 bases lay in between. Germline CDR1 LGHDT, CDR2 YNNKEL (reference sequence). In DNA, the CDR3 is TGTGCCAGCAGCCTACGTAGTTTAGATACGCAGTATTTT. Translating it yields CASSLRSLDTQYF.

V and J are TRBV9 and TRBJ2-1, with 13 positions matching TRBD2. The CDR3 totals 15 residues. V lost 4 bases, J lost 7 bases, and 5 bases stayed unmatched. Per germline, CDR1 SGDLS and CDR2 YYNGEE. The chain's CDR3 is CASSYGLAGANEQFF. DNA for the CDR3: TGTGCCAGCAGCTACGGACTAGCGGGGGCAAATGAGCAGTTCTTC.

V gene TRBV4-1 combines with J gene TRBJ2-6; 11 nucleotides align to TRBD2. This CDR3 comprises 19 residues. With 4 bases clipped from V and 0 bases from J, the junction kept 8 bases outside the gene matches. Looked up from germline, CDR1 is MGHRA and CDR2 is YSYEKL. CDR3 DNA: TGCGCCAGCAGCCCCCCCCTTAGCGGGGGGGTCTCTGGGGCCAACGTCCTGACTTTC. Protein sequence: CASSPPLSGGVSGANVLTF.

A remark on this clone: Germline is not matched at one junction end, which may reflect a read error. The CDR3: CASREVQGSGSPLHF. In DNA, the CDR3 is TGTGCCAGCAGAGAAGTACAGGGTTCGGGTTCACCCCTCCACTTT. V gene TRBV2 combines with J gene TRBJ1-6; maybe TRBD1 (6 bases). This CDR3 comprises 15 residues. In germline, CDR1 is SNHLY, CDR2 FYNNEI.

V and J are TRBV5-1 and TRBJ2-2, with D tentatively TRBD2 (5 bases). The CDR3 is 13 residues long. Looked up from germline, CDR1 is SGHRS and CDR2 is YFSETQ. Trimming removed 1 base from V and 6 bases from J, with 7 bases in between. The CDR3 DNA sequence: TGCGCCAGCAGCTTGATACTAGCCGGGGAGCTGTTTTTT. Translated: CASSLILAGELFF.

The rearrangement uses TRBV5-1 and TRBJ2-7, with 11 positions matching TRBD2. Per the germline V gene, CDR1 is SGHRS and CDR2 is YFSETQ. The ends lost 4 bases at V and 3 bases at J; junction bases unmatched: 3. The CDR3 extends over 14 amino acids. The CDR3 region is CASSGTSGFYEQYF. The CDR3, as DNA: TGCGCCAGCAGCGGGACTAGCGGTTTCTACGAGCAGTACTTC.

The chain combines TRBV28 with TRBJ1-2; no reliable D call. Per the germline V gene, CDR1 is MDHEN and CDR2 is SYDVKM. Trimming removed 3 bases at V and 2 bases at J, with 16 bases between. CDR3 length equals 16 residues. The CDR3 spells CASSFGGVGHNYGYTF. CDR3 DNA: TGTGCCAGCAGTTTCGGCGGGGTAGGCCACAACTATGGCTACACCTTC.

The chain couples TRBV5-1 to TRBJ1-3, with D perhaps matching TRBD1 (6 bases). The germline gives CDR1 SGHRS, CDR2 YFSETQ. Trimming stripped 4 bases from V and 0 bases from J, with 8 bases between. This CDR3 comprises 14 residues. The CDR3 coding sequence is TGCGCCAGCAGCCAGACAGGCTCTGGAAACACCATATATTTT. The encoded protein is CASSQTGSGNTIYF.

V gene TRBV11-2 combines with J gene TRBJ2-6; D is undetermined. Germline V CDR1 and CDR2: SGHAT, FQNNGV. This CDR3 contains 15 residues. The V gene lost 5 bases and the J gene lost 9 bases, with 17 bases spanning the gap. The CDR3 is CASSLPPSIVNVLTF. The CDR3 nucleotides read TGTGCCAGCAGCCTCCCTCCGTCGATAGTCAACGTCCTGACTTTC.

The chain joins TRBV5-1 to TRBJ2-7; 7 positions agree with TRBD2. The junction had 6 bases not matched to a gene; V was cut back by 0 bases and J by 6 bases. This CDR3 has 14 residues. Germline V gene lookup returns CDR1 SGHRS and CDR2 YFSETQ. CDR3 DNA: TGCGCCAGCAGCTTGGTGGCGGGAGTGGGCGAGCAGTACTTC. Amino acid sequence: CASSLVAGVGEQYF.

The chain employs TRBV18 and TRBJ2-1, with 7 bases aligning to TRBD2. Germline trimming cut 6 bases from V and 2 bases from J; bases unmatched to any gene: 7. The CDR3 has 15 residues. Germline loops: CDR1 KGHSH, CDR2 LQKENI. The CDR3 reads CASSPGTITYNEQFF. DNA of the CDR3: TGTGCCAGCTCGCCCGGGACTATAACCTACAATGAGCAGTTCTTC.

The chain combines TRBV28 with TRBJ1-5, with 8 bases lining up with TRBD1. With 6 bases clipped from V and 7 bases from J, the junction kept 8 bases outside the gene matches. Germline values: CDR1 MDHEN, CDR2 SYDVKM. The CDR3 contains 14 residues. The chain's CDR3 is CASRQTGVRQPQHF. The DNA for the CDR3 is TGTGCCAGCAGACAGACAGGGGTAAGGCAGCCCCAGCATTTT.

In this sample, this clone turned up once. V gene TRBV28 combines with J gene TRBJ1-3; unclear D gene. V shed 3 bases and J shed 0 bases, with 9 bases lying between them. The CDR3 has 15 residues. From germline, CDR1 is MDHEN and CDR2 SYDVKM. The CDR3 region is CASSFLGPSGNTIYF. The CDR3 bases are TGTGCCAGCAGTTTTCTTGGCCCCTCTGGAAACACCATATATTTT.

The V call is TRBV4-1, the J call TRBJ2-7; tentative D call: TRBD2 (7 bases). CDR1 is MGHRA, CDR2 YSYEKL, per germline. This CDR3 is 16 amino acids long. V dropped 1 base and J dropped 2 bases, with 15 bases sitting between them. CDR3 coding DNA: TGCGCCAGCAGCCAAGTTCCGGGGGGCCCCCCCTACGAGCAGTACTTC. Amino acids: CASSQVPGGPPYEQYF.

The chain carries TRBV5-4 and TRBJ2-6; D unresolved. V lost 3 bases and J lost 1, with 5 bases in between. Germline V CDR1 and CDR2: SGHNT, YYREEE (reference sequence). The CDR3 consists of 14 residues. This CDR3 is CASSSVSGANVLTF. The CDR3 nucleotides read TGTGCCAGCAGCTCAGTGTCTGGGGCCAACGTCCTGACTTTC.

The chain employs TRBV19 and TRBJ2-3, with 10 bases aligning to TRBD1. The CDR3 spans 16 residues. V shed 5 bases, J shed 4 bases, and the junction held 9 bases outside the gene matches. The V gene's germline CDR1 is LNHDA and CDR2 SQIVND (reference sequence). The CDR3 DNA follows: TGTGCCAGTAGTCTCTCCGGACAGGGGGTGTCAGATACGCAGTATTTT. Its translation is CASSLSGQGVSDTQYF. The variable domain in full, completed from reference TRBV19 and TRBJ2-3, reads DGGITQSPKYLFRKEGQNVTLSCEQNLNHDAMYWYRQDPGQGLRLIYYSQIVNDFQKGDIAEGYSVSREKKESFPLTVTSAQKNPTAFYLCASSLSGQGVSDTQYFGPGTRLTVL.

This clone was found a few times. The chain links TRBV11-2 to TRBJ1-3; D remains unclear. The V end lost 2 bases, the J end lost 4 bases, and 12 bases lay between the germline ends. The CDR3 spans 15 residues. Germline values: CDR1 SGHAT, CDR2 FQNNGV. DNA for the CDR3: TGTGCCAGCAGCTTATCCAACGGCGGAGGAAACACCATATATTTT. It encodes CASSLSNGGGNTIYF.

This chain joins TRBV7-9 and TRBJ1-2; D gene ambiguous. CDR1 and CDR2 (germline): SEHNR, FQNEAQ (reference sequence). The CDR3 extends over 16 amino acids. V lost 0 bases and J lost 5, with 16 bases in between. The CDR3 region is CASSLAPVERVYGYTF. The CDR3 bases are TGTGCCAGCAGCTTAGCGCCGGTCGAGAGAGTGTATGGCTACACCTTC.

V usage is TRBV6-1 and J usage is TRBJ1-3; D is unresolved. V lost 2 bases to trimming and J lost 5 bases, with 4 bases between them. The CDR3 extends over 12 amino acids. Germline V gene sequence: CDR1 MNHNS, CDR2 SASEGT. CDR3 nucleotides: TGTGCCAGCAGTGAAATCAGAAACACCATATATTTT. Translated: CASSEIRNTIYF.

The chain carries TRBV28 and TRBJ2-7; 9 nucleotides line up with TRBD1. The CDR3 covers 15 residues. Unmatched junction bases numbered 10, after V lost 8 bases and J lost 2 bases. The V gene's germline CDR1 is MDHEN and CDR2 SYDVKM. CDR3 in amino acids: CASGLLTGGPYEQYF. For the CDR3, the DNA is TGTGCCAGCGGACTCCTGACAGGGGGTCCCTACGAGCAGTACTTC.

V usage is TRBV28 and J usage is TRBJ1-2; 7 nucleotides line up with TRBD1. CDR3 length: 14 residues. Germline V gives CDR1 MDHEN, CDR2 SYDVKM. V dropped 7 bases and J dropped 4; count of bases not matched to a gene: 9. CDR3 sequence reads: CASTPPTGLYGYTF. The CDR3 bases are TGTGCCAGCACCCCTCCGACAGGGCTCTATGGCTACACCTTC.

The chain is built from TRBV5-4 and TRBJ1-6; possibly TRBD1 for D (6 bases). Per the germline V gene, CDR1 is SGHNT and CDR2 is YYREEE (reference sequence). The CDR3 runs 17 residues. The V gene lost 4 bases and the J gene lost 4 bases, with 18 bases spanning the gap. CDR3 DNA: TGTGCCAGCAGCAGGGGGGGCGGCAGCGCTTATAATTCACCCCTCCACTTT. It yields the protein CASSRGGGSAYNSPLHF.

This sequence joins TRBV4-2 and TRBJ1-1; TRBD1 might be the D (5 bases). CDR1 is LGHNA and CDR2 is YNFKEQ in the germline V gene. The CDR3 extends over 14 amino acids. Trimming stripped 4 bases from V and 6 bases from J, with 15 bases between. CDR3 sequence reads: CASSRPQGTSEAFF. Here the CDR3 DNA reads TGTGCCAGCAGCCGGCCTCAGGGAACCTCTGAAGCTTTCTTT.